These 13 T cell receptor beta chains came from one sample sequenced in a study of cytomegalovirus exposure and HLA in healthy donors. Vbeta (60) and Jbeta (13) primers were used in the PCR. The method was immunoSEQ multiplex PCR; TCRdb's version includes in-frame clones alone and lacks a portion of them. The sample has about 190,000 clones; around 73% are singletons. Sequences were obtained from PBMCs. The receptor source for this set is a woman in her 30s in good health and CMV-seropositive.

J is TRBJ1-2 and V is TRBV2; maybe TRBD1 (5 bases). With 6 bases removed from V and 0 bases from J, the gap between germline ends came to 8 bases. The germline gives CDR1 SNHLY, CDR2 FYNNEI. The CDR3 consists of 13 residues. Written as DNA, the CDR3 is TGTGCCAGCAGGCTCAGGGCTAACTATGGCTACACCTTC. It codes for CASRLRANYGYTF.

This sequence joins TRBV27 and TRBJ2-2; no firm D call. Germline CDR1 and CDR2: MNHEY and SMNVEV (reference sequence). Trimming took off 6 bases at V and 4 bases at J, with 12 bases between the two ends. The CDR3 length is 14 residues. CDR3 DNA: TGTGCCAGCAGAAGCACAGTGGCCACCGGGGAGCTGTTTTTT. Its protein is CASRSTVATGELFF.

This chain joins TRBV29-1 and TRBJ1-2; 7 bases map to TRBD1. This CDR3 has 14 amino acids. Germline CDR1 reads SQVTM; CDR2 reads ANQGSEA. Trimming at V came to 0 bases and at J to 8 bases, leaving 9 bases not matched to a gene. The CDR3: CSVEEFEGAAGYTF. For the CDR3, the DNA is TGCAGCGTTGAAGAGTTCGAGGGGGCGGCCGGCTACACCTTC. Supplemented by reference TRBV29-1 and TRBJ1-2, the full variable domain reads SAVISQKPSRDICQRGTSLTIQCQVDSQVTMMFWYRQQPGQSLTLIATANQGSEATYESGFVIDKFPISRPNLTFSTLTVSNMSPEDSSIYLCSVEEFEGAAGYTFGSGTRLTVV.

This clone has only one observation. The chain couples TRBV11-3 to TRBJ2-3; 12 bases align to TRBD2. The CDR3 spans 16 residues. V lost 5 bases, J lost 2 bases, and 5 bases stayed unmatched. Per the germline V gene, CDR1 is SGHNT and CDR2 is YENEEA. Here the CDR3 DNA reads TGTGCCAGCAGCCGCGGACTAGCGGGGCTCACAGATACGCAGTATTTT. Its protein product is CASSRGLAGLTDTQYF. The full variable domain, rest sourced from reference TRBV11-3 and TRBJ2-3, is EAGVVQSPRYKIIEKKQPVAFWCNPISGHNTLYWYLQNLGQGPELLIRYENEEAVDDSQLPKDRFSAERLKGVDSTLKIQPAELGDSAVYLCASSRGLAGLTDTQYFGPGTRLTVL.

This clone came up a few times. The rearrangement joins TRBV29-1 to TRBJ2-4; 9 bases match TRBD1. The CDR3 covers 15 residues. Looked up from germline, CDR1 is SQVTM and CDR2 is ANQGSEA. J was trimmed by 1 base and V by 6 bases; bases with no gene match: 7. The CDR3 nucleotides read TGCAGCGTCTTACAGGGGGCAGGGGCCAAAAACATTCAGTACTTC. It specifies CSVLQGAGAKNIQYF.

This chain links TRBV30 with TRBJ2-1; 11 bases match TRBD2. V lost 8 bases to trimming and J lost 6 bases; unmatched junction nucleotides: 6. The CDR3 consists of 13 residues. Per the germline V gene, CDR1 is GTSNPN and CDR2 is SVGIG (reference sequence). CDR3 nucleotide sequence: TGTGCCGGGCGGCTAGCGGGAGGCAATGAGCAGTTCTTC. Its translation is CAGRLAGGNEQFF. Variable domain in full (rest from reference TRBV30 and TRBJ2-1): SQTIHQWPATLVQPVGSPLSLECTVEGTSNPNLYWYRQAAGRGLQLLFYSVGIGQISSEVPQNLSASRPQDRQFILSSKKLLLSDSGFYLCAGRLAGGNEQFFGPGTRLTVL.

This clone was observed a handful of times. For the CDR3, the DNA is TGTGCCAGCAGCTCATACATATCACAGGGGGCTGGGGCCAACGTCCTGACTTTC. It is translated as CASSSYISQGAGANVLTF. This chain uses TRBV11-2 with TRBJ2-6; TRBD1 matches at 8 bases. This CDR3 region has 18 residues. After removal of 4 bases from V and 2 bases from J, the junction contained 10 bases not matched to a gene. CDR1 and CDR2 from the germline V gene are SGHAT and FQNNGV.

This clone was seen a handful of times. This chain connects TRBV29-1 to TRBJ2-1, with D unresolved. Trimming took off 7 bases at V and 2 bases at J, with 18 bases between the two ends. The CDR3 totals 15 residues. CDR1 is SQVTM, CDR2 ANQGSEA, per germline. This CDR3 reads CSALTAIRPYNEQFF. In DNA, the CDR3 is TGCAGCGCTTTGACTGCGATCCGACCCTACAATGAGCAGTTCTTC.

This clone was counted once. The rearrangement links TRBV30 to TRBJ1-2; the D is unclear. V was pared by 0 bases and J by 0 bases, with 14 bases between. Per the germline V gene, CDR1 is GTSNPN and CDR2 is SVGIG (reference sequence). The CDR3 has 16 amino acids. CDR3 DNA sequence: TGTGCCTGGAGTGTTAGGCAGGCCTTAGCTAACTATGGCTACACCTTC. Its translation: CAWSVRQALANYGYTF.

This clone was observed a handful of times. This rearrangement joins TRBV10-3 to TRBJ1-1, with D tentatively TRBD1 (5 bases). The V gene lost 0 bases and the J gene lost 0 bases, with 8 bases spanning the gap. Per germline, CDR1 ENHRY and CDR2 SYGVKD. The CDR3 runs to 15 residues. The CDR3 DNA reads as TGTGCCATCAGTGAGTCGGGACTCATGAACACTGAAGCTTTCTTT. Translated: CAISESGLMNTEAFF.

The rearrangement joins TRBV6-1 to TRBJ2-7, with TRBD1 matching over 8 bases. Germline V gene lookup returns CDR1 MNHNS and CDR2 SASEGT. The J segment lost 0 bases and the V segment lost 4 bases, leaving 8 bases of the junction unmatched. The CDR3 totals 16 residues. CDR3: CASSALDRALSYEQYF. CDR3 nucleotides: TGTGCCAGCAGTGCCCTGGACAGGGCCCTCTCCTACGAGCAGTACTTC.

This sequence joins TRBV7-2 and TRBJ2-3, with 11 bases fitting TRBD2. J was trimmed by 4 bases and V by 5 bases; bases with no gene match: 5. This CDR3 region has 15 residues. Germline values: CDR1 SGHTA, CDR2 FQGNSA. The CDR3 nucleotides read TGTGCCAGCAGCATGACTAGCGGGAACCCAGATACGCAGTATTTT. Its protein product is CASSMTSGNPDTQYF.

The chain links TRBV5-4 to TRBJ2-7; TRBD2 aligns across 8 bases. The J segment lost 3 bases and the V segment lost 0 bases, leaving 5 bases of the junction unmatched. Germline-derived CDR1 and CDR2 are SGHNT and YYREEE (reference sequence). This CDR3 region has 15 residues. CDR3 DNA: TGTGCCAGCAGCTTGGGCGGGAGGCAAGGCTACGAGCAGTACTTC. Translating it yields CASSLGGRQGYEQYF.